What follows are 13 T cell receptor beta chains derived from one specimen sequenced in a study of shared clonotypes between healthy human individuals (dated by TCRdb to between 2020 and 2021). The library was produced with the immunoSEQ multiplex PCR assay. The clones in this table, taken by TCRdb from immuneACCESS, are in-frame only. Not every clone is retained; where verified, under half of the shortfall comes from an unresolved V gene, and the cause of the rest is unknown. The sample table contains around 1.9 million clones; only one count was recorded for 93% of them. Of the sample, approximately 1.7% falls within the top ten clones. CD8 naive samples consisted of CD45RO-negative cells that were positively selected for CCR7, yielding a CD45RA+CCR7+ population without TemRA cells. Sequencing used naive CD8+ T cells from PBMCs. The intended sense of this specimen's cell subset or site label: CD45RA+CCR7+. Source of these receptors: a man between 18 and 29 years old in good health. Some clones in this sample may be carry-over from other donors' samples.

The CDR3 nucleotides read TGCGCCAGCAGCCAACGAATGACAGGGACGAGCTCCTACGAGCAGTACTTC. It is translated as CASSQRMTGTSSYEQYF. The chain carries TRBV4-1 and TRBJ2-7, with 7 bases aligning to TRBD1. The germline CDR1 and CDR2 sequences are MGHRA and YSYEKL. The J segment lost 0 bases and the V segment lost 2 bases, leaving 10 bases of the junction unmatched. The CDR3 is made up of 17 amino acids.

The chain uses TRBV10-3 and TRBJ2-1; 14 bases are a match to TRBD2. This CDR3 has 15 amino acids. CDR1 and CDR2 (germline): ENHRY, SYGVKD. Trimming at V came to 6 bases and at J to 6 bases, leaving 4 bases not matched to a gene. This chain's CDR3 is CAISSGTSGSNEQFF. The CDR3 coding sequence is TGTGCCATCAGCTCCGGGACTAGCGGGAGCAATGAGCAGTTCTTC.

V gene TRBV5-1 combines with J gene TRBJ2-7, with 10 positions matching TRBD1. This CDR3 comprises 13 residues. V lost 7 bases and J lost 3; bases outside the gene matches: 4. Germline loops: CDR1 SGHRS, CDR2 YFSETQ. The CDR3 nucleotides are TGCGCCAGCGCCGGGACAGGGGTCTACGAGCAGTACTTC. Amino acids: CASAGTGVYEQYF.

The chain uses TRBV5-4 and TRBJ2-2; no clear D gene. With 2 bases removed from V and 4 bases from J, the gap between germline ends came to 15 bases. In germline, CDR1 is SGHNT, CDR2 YYREEE (reference sequence). This CDR3 is built from 16 residues. DNA of the CDR3: TGTGCCAGCAGCTTCCTTGGTAGTCACGGCACCGGGGAGCTGTTTTTT. Translated: CASSFLGSHGTGELFF.

The chain has TRBV19 and TRBJ2-7; possibly TRBD1 for D (6 bases). V shed 5 bases and J shed 3 bases, with 17 bases lying between them. From germline, CDR1 is LNHDA and CDR2 SQIVND (reference sequence). The CDR3 has 15 residues. The CDR3 region has the DNA TGTGCCAGTAGTTCTCGCACAGGGACAAGCTACGAGCAGTACTTC. Translating it yields CASSSRTGTSYEQYF.

The chain employs TRBV5-1 and TRBJ1-1, with 8 bases lining up with TRBD1. With 7 bases clipped from V and 1 base from J, the junction kept 3 bases outside the gene matches. CDR1 SGHRS and CDR2 YFSETQ come from the germline V gene. The CDR3 totals 13 residues. The CDR3 coding sequence is TGCGCCAGCGGACAGGGCCAGAACACTGAAGCTTTCTTT. It translates to CASGQGQNTEAFF.

This chain joins TRBV4-3 and TRBJ2-1; a weak D match, TRBD2 (5 bases). CDR1 is LGHNA, CDR2 YSLEER, per germline. Trimming took 1 base from V and 7 from J, leaving 11 bases between them. The CDR3 extends over 14 amino acids. DNA of the CDR3: TGCGCCAGCAGCCAAGGTACGTGGGAGAATGAGCAGTTCTTC. Translation: CASSQGTWENEQFF.

The rearrangement links TRBV7-2 to TRBJ1-4; 9 nucleotides line up with TRBD1. J was trimmed by 1 base and V by 5 bases; bases with no gene match: 8. Germline V gene lookup returns CDR1 SGHTA and CDR2 FQGNSA. The CDR3 has 17 amino acids. In nucleotides, the CDR3 is TGTGCCAGCAGCCCCGGACAGGGGCGCGTAACTAATGAAAAACTGTTTTTT. It codes for CASSPGQGRVTNEKLFF.

The rearrangement links TRBV30 to TRBJ2-7, with 9 bases identical to TRBD2. The CDR3 sequence is 14 residues long. The V and J ends lost 6 bases and 7 bases, in that order; junction bases with no gene match: 13. The germline V gene encodes CDR1 GTSNPN and CDR2 SVGIG (reference sequence). This CDR3 is CACWPREGLLEQYF. CDR3 in DNA: TGTGCCTGTTGGCCGCGGGAGGGCCTTTTAGAGCAGTACTTC. Full variable domain (outside the CDR3, taken from reference TRBV30 and TRBJ2-7): SQTIHQWPATLVQPVGSPLSLECTVEGTSNPNLYWYRQAAGRGLQLLFYSVGIGQISSEVPQNLSASRPQDRQFILSSKKLLLSDSGFYLCACWPREGLLEQYFGPGTRLTVT.

The rearrangement joins TRBV2 to TRBJ2-1; a weak D match, TRBD2 (5 bases). V lost 1 base, J lost 5 bases, and 12 bases lay in between. The CDR3 contains 15 residues. The germline gives CDR1 SNHLY, CDR2 FYNNEI. CDR3 nucleotide sequence: TGTGCCAGCAGTGAAGGTGGGAGAAGGGACAATGAGCAGTTCTTC. This sequence encodes CASSEGGRRDNEQFF.

The chain is built from TRBV9 and TRBJ2-2; TRBD1 is a possible D gene (5 bases). Trimming pared 0 bases from V and 6 bases from J, leaving 15 bases between. The V gene's germline CDR1 is SGDLS and CDR2 YYNGEE. The CDR3 has 16 amino acids. The CDR3 DNA reads TGTGCCAGCAGCGTAGTAGCAGGGTGGTCCGCCGGGGAGCTGTTTTTT. It is translated as CASSVVAGWSAGELFF.

The V gene is TRBV28, the J gene TRBJ1-1; D is unclear. CDR3 length equals 12 residues. Trimming took off 4 bases at V and 8 bases at J, with 11 bases between the two ends. In germline, CDR1 is MDHEN, CDR2 SYDVKM. In DNA form, the CDR3 reads TGTGCCAGCAGTTCCCCCCGCCTGGAAGCTTTCTTT. It is translated as CASSSPRLEAFF.

This rearrangement joins TRBV19 to TRBJ2-5, with D perhaps being TRBD1 or TRBD2 (6 bases each). Between the trimmed V and J ends, which lost 5 bases and 1 base, there was a span of 17 bases. The CDR3 spans 16 residues. Germline V gene sequence: CDR1 LNHDA, CDR2 SQIVND (reference sequence). The CDR3 DNA reads TGTGCCAGTAGTCACCCGCGGGACACCTCCCAAGAGACCCAGTACTTC. Translation: CASSHPRDTSQETQYF.